This is a list of T cell receptor beta chains from one sample in a study of cytomegalovirus exposure and HLA in healthy donors. The repertoire was sequenced with immunoSEQ multiplex PCR; TCRdb's copy has only in-frame clones and lacks some. The profile shows fewer than 250,000 clones, about 85% of them singletons. The sequencing sample was made of PBMCs. The receptors were sampled from a male donor in good health and CMV-seropositive. The CDR3 runs from the conserved cysteine through the conserved F or W. D genes are given only for firm matches. A clone size is listed for some rows: how often the clone was seen (once, few, many), or a class if it is expanded.

abundance: .; j_gene: TRBJ2-3; d_gene: .; v_gene: TRBV27; CDR3aa: CASTRLPPDTQYF; CDR3nt: TGTGCCAGCACCCGACTTCCGCCAGATACGCAGTATTTT
abundance: .; j_gene: TRBJ2-3; d_gene: .; v_gene: TRBV30; CDR3aa: CAWSVIGVGDTQYF; CDR3nt: TGTGCCTGGAGTGTTATCGGGGTGGGAGATACGCAGTATTTT
abundance: .; j_gene: TRBJ1-2; d_gene: .; v_gene: TRBV10-3; CDR3aa: CAISESNAVYGYTF; CDR3nt: TGTGCCATCAGTGAGTCGAATGCGGTCTATGGCTACACCTTC
abundance: .; j_gene: TRBJ1-1; d_gene: .; v_gene: TRBV27; CDR3aa: CASRYQGGTEAFF; CDR3nt: TGTGCCAGCAGATATCAGGGTGGCACTGAAGCTTTCTTT
abundance: once; j_gene: TRBJ2-7; d_gene: TRBD1; v_gene: TRBV7-9; CDR3aa: CSSTPQGQGAYEQYF; CDR3nt: TGTTCCAGCACCCCTCAGGGACAGGGGGCATACGAGCAGTACTTC
abundance: .; j_gene: TRBJ1-2; d_gene: TRBD1; v_gene: TRBV6-1; CDR3aa: CASSRTGEYGYTF; CDR3nt: TGTGCCAGCAGTCGGACAGGGGAATATGGCTACACCTTC
abundance: once; j_gene: TRBJ2-1; d_gene: TRBD2; v_gene: TRBV9; CDR3aa: CASSTSSIAGGGRNEQFF; CDR3nt: TGTGCCAGCAGCACGAGCTCCATAGCGGGAGGGGGGCGCAATGAGCAGTTCTTC
abundance: .; j_gene: TRBJ1-1; d_gene: TRBD1; v_gene: TRBV2; CDR3aa: CASINRGYGEAFF; CDR3nt: TGTGCCAGCATCAACAGGGGGTATGGTGAAGCTTTCTTT
abundance: few; j_gene: TRBJ1-5; d_gene: .; v_gene: TRBV12-1; CDR3aa: CASSLPLNRQGAKWQPQHF; CDR3nt: TGTGCCAGCAGCTTACCCCTAAATCGACAGGGGGCGAAATGGCAGCCCCAGCATTTT
abundance: few; j_gene: TRBJ2-7; d_gene: TRBD2; v_gene: TRBV7-9; CDR3aa: CSSSHPPGRINEQYF; CDR3nt: TGTTCCAGCAGCCATCCCCCCGGGAGGATCAACGAGCAGTACTTC
abundance: .; j_gene: TRBJ1-4; d_gene: .; v_gene: TRBV5-1; CDR3aa: CASSLGLRGGEKLFF; CDR3nt: TGCGCCAGCAGCTTGGGGTTAAGGGGTGGTGAAAAACTGTTTTTT
abundance: .; j_gene: TRBJ2-3; d_gene: TRBD2; v_gene: TRBV5-1; CDR3aa: CASSLEASGAGAPTRTQYF; CDR3nt: TGCGCCAGCAGCTTGGAAGCTAGCGGGGCGGGGGCTCCCACACGGACGCAGTATTTT
abundance: .; j_gene: TRBJ2-1; d_gene: TRBD2; v_gene: TRBV4-2; CDR3aa: CASSQESMGTSGRALNEQFF; CDR3nt: TGTGCCAGCAGCCAAGAAAGCATGGGAACTAGCGGGAGGGCCCTCAATGAGCAGTTCTTC
abundance: few; j_gene: TRBJ1-2; d_gene: .; v_gene: TRBV2; CDR3aa: CASSEHRYDDGYTF; CDR3nt: TGTGCCAGCAGTGAACACAGATATGACGATGGCTACACCTTC
abundance: few; j_gene: TRBJ2-7; d_gene: .; v_gene: TRBV5-1; CDR3aa: CASSSGQTQLGEQYF; CDR3nt: TGCGCCAGCAGCTCCGGACAGACTCAACTGGGGGAGCAGTACTTC
abundance: .; j_gene: TRBJ2-7; d_gene: TRBD2; v_gene: TRBV7-2; CDR3aa: CASSGLAGGLSEQYF; CDR3nt: TGTGCCAGCAGCGGGCTAGCGGGAGGCCTAAGCGAGCAGTACTTC
abundance: .; j_gene: TRBJ2-5; d_gene: TRBD2; v_gene: TRBV10-3; CDR3aa: CAIREAGSQETQYF; CDR3nt: TGTGCCATCCGGGAAGCGGGAAGCCAAGAGACCCAGTACTTC
abundance: .; j_gene: TRBJ2-7; d_gene: TRBD2; v_gene: TRBV9; CDR3aa: CASSVGTSGTYEQYF; CDR3nt: TGTGCCAGCAGCGTCGGGACTAGCGGAACCTACGAGCAGTACTTC
abundance: .; j_gene: TRBJ1-4; d_gene: TRBD1; v_gene: TRBV6-1; CDR3aa: CASSVGQGREKLFF; CDR3nt: TGTGCCAGCAGTGTGGGACAGGGAAGAGAAAAACTGTTTTTT
abundance: .; j_gene: TRBJ2-3; d_gene: .; v_gene: TRBV27; CDR3aa: CASSFTGGRTDTQYF; CDR3nt: TGTGCCAGCAGCTTTACCGGGGGAAGAACAGATACGCAGTATTTT
abundance: .; j_gene: TRBJ2-1; d_gene: .; v_gene: TRBV14; CDR3aa: CASSQGLVNEQFF; CDR3nt: TGTGCCAGCAGCCAAGGACTAGTAAATGAGCAGTTCTTC
abundance: .; j_gene: TRBJ2-7; d_gene: .; v_gene: TRBV5-8; CDR3aa: CASSPRRDLYEQYF; CDR3nt: TGTGCCAGCAGCCCAAGGCGGGACCTCTACGAGCAGTACTTC
abundance: .; j_gene: TRBJ2-3; d_gene: TRBD2; v_gene: TRBV9; CDR3aa: CASSVDLTSGGAYTQYF; CDR3nt: TGTGCCAGCAGCGTCGACCTGACTAGCGGGGGGGCCTATACGCAGTATTTT
abundance: few; j_gene: TRBJ2-1; d_gene: TRBD2; v_gene: TRBV7-2; CDR3aa: CASSFRGRALNNEQFF; CDR3nt: TGTGCCAGCAGCTTTCGCGGGAGGGCCCTTAACAATGAGCAGTTCTTC
abundance: .; j_gene: TRBJ2-1; d_gene: .; v_gene: TRBV14; CDR3aa: CASSPSAGPPHQQFF; CDR3nt: TGTGCCAGCAGCCCCTCGGCGGGGCCCCCACATCAGCAGTTCTTC
abundance: .; j_gene: TRBJ2-1; d_gene: .; v_gene: TRBV14; CDR3aa: CASSQSGYNEQFF; CDR3nt: TGTGCCAGCAGCCAGTCAGGTTACAATGAGCAGTTCTTC
abundance: .; j_gene: TRBJ1-5; d_gene: TRBD1; v_gene: TRBV19; CDR3aa: CASSTLGGSQPQHF; CDR3nt: TGTGCCAGTAGTACTCTAGGGGGCAGTCAGCCCCAGCATTTT
abundance: .; j_gene: TRBJ2-5; d_gene: .; v_gene: TRBV25-1; CDR3aa: CASSEARSLEETQYF; CDR3nt: TGTGCCAGCAGTGAAGCACGTAGTCTTGAAGAGACCCAGTACTTC
abundance: .; j_gene: TRBJ1-4; d_gene: .; v_gene: TRBV9; CDR3aa: CASSVGGGASNEKLFF; CDR3nt: TGTGCCAGCAGCGTAGGGGGTGGGGCATCTAATGAAAAACTGTTTTTT
abundance: once; j_gene: TRBJ2-5; d_gene: TRBD2; v_gene: TRBV28; CDR3aa: CASMGRGGIQETQYF; CDR3nt: TGTGCCAGCATGGGGCGGGGGGGGATTCAAGAGACCCAGTACTTC
abundance: .; j_gene: TRBJ2-3; d_gene: .; v_gene: TRBV5-1; CDR3aa: CASCSSGGPTDTQYF; CDR3nt: TGCGCCAGCTGTTCCTCGGGGGGCCCCACAGATACGCAGTATTTT
abundance: .; j_gene: TRBJ1-5; d_gene: TRBD1; v_gene: TRBV7-2; CDR3aa: CASSADRGGQPQHF; CDR3nt: TGTGCCAGCAGCGCTGACAGGGGTGGTCAGCCCCAGCATTTT
abundance: .; j_gene: TRBJ2-2; d_gene: TRBD1; v_gene: TRBV11-3; CDR3aa: CASSATGVTGELFF; CDR3nt: TGTGCCAGCAGCGCGACAGGGGTCACCGGGGAGCTGTTTTTT
abundance: .; j_gene: TRBJ1-5; d_gene: TRBD1; v_gene: TRBV5-6; CDR3aa: CASSRRRGGIGNQPQHF; CDR3nt: TGTGCCAGCAGCCGCCGGAGAGGGGGCATTGGAAATCAGCCCCAGCATTTT
abundance: few; j_gene: TRBJ1-5; d_gene: .; v_gene: TRBV5-1; CDR3aa: CASSLTGPGNQPQHF; CDR3nt: TGCGCCAGCAGCTTAACAGGCCCCGGCAATCAGCCCCAGCATTTT
abundance: .; j_gene: TRBJ2-1; d_gene: TRBD2; v_gene: TRBV4-1; CDR3aa: CASRTSGKDEQFF; CDR3nt: TGCGCCAGCAGGACTAGCGGGAAGGATGAGCAGTTCTTC
abundance: .; j_gene: TRBJ1-4; d_gene: TRBD1; v_gene: TRBV5-1; CDR3aa: CASSLAQGAHEKLFF; CDR3nt: TGCGCCAGCAGCTTGGCGCAGGGGGCGCATGAAAAACTGTTTTTT
abundance: few; j_gene: TRBJ2-5; d_gene: TRBD1; v_gene: TRBV7-9; CDR3aa: CASSSVGQQQETQYF; CDR3nt: TGTGCCAGCAGCTCGGTGGGACAGCAACAAGAGACCCAGTACTTC
abundance: .; j_gene: TRBJ2-1; d_gene: TRBD1; v_gene: TRBV30; CDR3aa: CAWSLRQGSYNEQFF; CDR3nt: TGTGCCTGGAGTCTGAGACAGGGCTCCTACAATGAGCAGTTCTTC
abundance: .; j_gene: TRBJ2-1; d_gene: .; v_gene: TRBV5-4; CDR3aa: CASSFDRWGSYNEQFF; CDR3nt: TGTGCCAGCAGCTTCGACAGGTGGGGTTCTTACAATGAGCAGTTCTTC
abundance: .; j_gene: TRBJ1-2; d_gene: .; v_gene: TRBV7-2; CDR3aa: CASSLDREDGYTF; CDR3nt: TGTGCCAGCAGCTTAGACAGGGAAGATGGCTACACCTTC
abundance: .; j_gene: TRBJ2-1; d_gene: TRBD2; v_gene: TRBV29-1; CDR3aa: CSVEDLPGGPSEQFF; CDR3nt: TGCAGCGTTGAAGATCTCCCGGGGGGGCCGAGTGAGCAGTTCTTC
abundance: .; j_gene: TRBJ2-5; d_gene: .; v_gene: TRBV29-1; CDR3aa: CSTALRQQETQYF; CDR3nt: TGCAGCACGGCGCTACGACAGCAAGAGACCCAGTACTTC
abundance: .; j_gene: TRBJ2-7; d_gene: .; v_gene: TRBV29-1; CDR3aa: CSVPLMGAGNEQYF; CDR3nt: TGCAGCGTTCCTCTAATGGGGGCTGGGAACGAGCAGTACTTC
abundance: few; j_gene: TRBJ1-2; d_gene: .; v_gene: TRBV11-2; CDR3aa: CASSLGGSDGYTF; CDR3nt: TGTGCCAGCAGCTTAGGAGGGAGCGATGGCTACACCTTC
abundance: .; j_gene: TRBJ1-6; d_gene: .; v_gene: TRBV7-2; CDR3aa: CASSPEGAVGSPLHF; CDR3nt: TGTGCCAGCAGCCCCGAAGGGGCCGTGGGGTCACCCCTCCACTTT
abundance: .; j_gene: TRBJ1-1; d_gene: .; v_gene: TRBV2; CDR3aa: CASRDSRVNTEAFF; CDR3nt: TGTGCCAGCAGGGACAGCAGGGTTAACACTGAAGCTTTCTTT
abundance: .; j_gene: TRBJ2-7; d_gene: .; v_gene: TRBV7-3; CDR3aa: CASSLTDGVYEQYF; CDR3nt: TGTGCCAGCAGCTTAACCGACGGAGTCTACGAGCAGTACTTC
abundance: .; j_gene: TRBJ2-7; d_gene: .; v_gene: TRBV27; CDR3aa: CASKRGWQGPYEQYF; CDR3nt: TGTGCCAGCAAAAGGGGGTGGCAGGGCCCCTACGAGCAGTACTTC
abundance: .; j_gene: TRBJ2-7; d_gene: TRBD1; v_gene: TRBV7-2; CDR3aa: CASRPGQGPYEQYF; CDR3nt: TGTGCCAGCAGACCGGGACAGGGGCCCTACGAGCAGTACTTC